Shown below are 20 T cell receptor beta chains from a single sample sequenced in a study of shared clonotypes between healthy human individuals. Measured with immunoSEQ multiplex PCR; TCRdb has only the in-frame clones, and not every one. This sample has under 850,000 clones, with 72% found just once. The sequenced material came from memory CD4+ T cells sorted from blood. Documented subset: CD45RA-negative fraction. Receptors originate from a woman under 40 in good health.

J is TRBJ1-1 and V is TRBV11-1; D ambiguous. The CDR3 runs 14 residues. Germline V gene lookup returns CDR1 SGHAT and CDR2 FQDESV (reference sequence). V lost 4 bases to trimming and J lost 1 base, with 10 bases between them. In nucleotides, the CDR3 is TGTGCCAGCAGCTGGAAGACCCCGAACACTGAAGCTTTCTTT. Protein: CASSWKTPNTEAFF.

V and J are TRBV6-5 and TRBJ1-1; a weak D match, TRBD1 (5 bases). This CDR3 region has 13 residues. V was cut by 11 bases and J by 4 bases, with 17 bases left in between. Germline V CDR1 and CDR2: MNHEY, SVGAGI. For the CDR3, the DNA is TGTGCCGTCGGGAACGGGGGGGTCACTGAAGCTTTCTTT. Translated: CAVGNGGVTEAFF.

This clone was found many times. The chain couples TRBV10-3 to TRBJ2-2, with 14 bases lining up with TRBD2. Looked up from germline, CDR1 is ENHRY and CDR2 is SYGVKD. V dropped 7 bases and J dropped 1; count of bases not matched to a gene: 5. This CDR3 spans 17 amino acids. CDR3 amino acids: CAIKGTSGGGNTGELFF. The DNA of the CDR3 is TGTGCCATCAAGGGGACTAGCGGGGGCGGGAACACCGGGGAGCTGTTTTTT.

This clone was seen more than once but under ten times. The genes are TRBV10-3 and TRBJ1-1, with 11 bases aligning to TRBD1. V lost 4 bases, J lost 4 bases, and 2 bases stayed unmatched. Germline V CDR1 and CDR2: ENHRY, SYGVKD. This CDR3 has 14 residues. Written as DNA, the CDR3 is TGTGCCATCAGTGTGGGACAGGGGGTCACTGAAGCTTTCTTT. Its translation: CAISVGQGVTEAFF.

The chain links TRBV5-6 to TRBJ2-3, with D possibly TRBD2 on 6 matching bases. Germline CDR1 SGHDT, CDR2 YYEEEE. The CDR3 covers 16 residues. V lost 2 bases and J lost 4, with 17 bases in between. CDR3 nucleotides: TGTGCCAGCAGCTTCGTTGCGGGACGGAGGGCAGATACGCAGTATTTT. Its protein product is CASSFVAGRRADTQYF. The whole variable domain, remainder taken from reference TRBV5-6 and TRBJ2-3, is DAGVTQSPTHLIKTRGQQVTLRCSPKSGHDTVSWYQQALGQGPQFIFQYYEEEERQRGNFPDRFSGHQFPNYSSELNVNALLLGDSALYLCASSFVAGRRADTQYFGPGTRLTVL.

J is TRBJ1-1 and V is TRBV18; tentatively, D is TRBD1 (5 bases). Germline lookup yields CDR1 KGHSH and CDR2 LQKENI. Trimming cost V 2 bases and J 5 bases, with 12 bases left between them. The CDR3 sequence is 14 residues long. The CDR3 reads CASSPDAWGTEAFF. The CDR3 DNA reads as TGTGCCAGCTCACCAGACGCGTGGGGGACTGAAGCTTTCTTT. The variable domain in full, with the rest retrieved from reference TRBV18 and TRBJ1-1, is NAGVMQNPRHLVRRRGQEARLRCSPMKGHSHVYWYRQLPEEGLKFMVYLQKENIIDESGMPKERFSAEFPKEGPSILRIQQVVRGDSAAYFCASSPDAWGTEAFFGQGTRLTVV.

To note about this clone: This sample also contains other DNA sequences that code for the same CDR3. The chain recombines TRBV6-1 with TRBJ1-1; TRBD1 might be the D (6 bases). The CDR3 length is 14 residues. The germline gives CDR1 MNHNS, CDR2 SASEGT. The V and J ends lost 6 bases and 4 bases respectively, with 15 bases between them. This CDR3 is CASSPRGGTTEAFF. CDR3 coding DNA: TGTGCCAGCAGCCCTAGAGGGGGGACCACTGAAGCTTTCTTT.

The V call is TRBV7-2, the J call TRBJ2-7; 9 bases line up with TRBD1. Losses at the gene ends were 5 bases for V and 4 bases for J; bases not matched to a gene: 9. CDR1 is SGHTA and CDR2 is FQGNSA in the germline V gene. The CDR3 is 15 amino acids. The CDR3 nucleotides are TGTGCCAGCAGCCAAGTCTCGGGACAGGGATACGAGCAGTACTTC. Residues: CASSQVSGQGYEQYF.

The CDR3: CASSPSGTVFTEQFF. The CDR3 nucleotides read TGTGCCAGCAGCCCGTCCGGGACGGTCTTCACTGAGCAGTTCTTC. This chain connects TRBV7-9 to TRBJ2-1, with D possibly called TRBD1 or TRBD2 (5 bases each). Trimming pared 5 bases from V and 9 bases from J, leaving 20 bases between. The germline CDR1 and CDR2 sequences are SEHNR and FQNEAQ (reference sequence). This CDR3 is 15 amino acids long.

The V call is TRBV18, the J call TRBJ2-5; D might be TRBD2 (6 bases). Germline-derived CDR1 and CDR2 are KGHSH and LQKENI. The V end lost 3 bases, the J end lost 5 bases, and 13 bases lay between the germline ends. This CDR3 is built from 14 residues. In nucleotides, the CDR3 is TGTGCCAGCTCACCCGGGAGCGCTGGGGAGACCCAGTACTTC. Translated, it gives CASSPGSAGETQYF.

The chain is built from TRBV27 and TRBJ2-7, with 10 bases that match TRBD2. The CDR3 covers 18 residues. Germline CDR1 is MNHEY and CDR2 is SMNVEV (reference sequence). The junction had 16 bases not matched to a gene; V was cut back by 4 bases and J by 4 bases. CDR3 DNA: TGTGCCAGCAGTTCTCTCCTAGCAGCGGGAGGGCCACGGTACGAGCAGTACTTC. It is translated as CASSSLLAAGGPRYEQYF.

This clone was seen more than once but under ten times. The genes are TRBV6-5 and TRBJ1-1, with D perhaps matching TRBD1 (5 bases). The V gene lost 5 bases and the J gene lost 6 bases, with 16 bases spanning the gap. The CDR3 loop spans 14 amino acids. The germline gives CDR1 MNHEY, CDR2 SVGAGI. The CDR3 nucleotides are TGTGCCAGCAGTCCCGGACCCCGAGGGGCTGAAGCTTTCTTT. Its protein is CASSPGPRGAEAFF.

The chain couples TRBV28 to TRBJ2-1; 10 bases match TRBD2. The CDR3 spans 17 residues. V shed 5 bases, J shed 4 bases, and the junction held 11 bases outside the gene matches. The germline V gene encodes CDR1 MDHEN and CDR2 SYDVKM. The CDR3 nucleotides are TGTGCCAGCAGTCCCCCCCTGACTAGCGGGTTATACAATGAGCAGTTCTTC. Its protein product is CASSPPLTSGLYNEQFF. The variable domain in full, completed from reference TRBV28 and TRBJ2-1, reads DVKVTQSSRYLVKRTGEKVFLECVQDMDHENMFWYRQDPGLGLRLIYFSYDVKMKEKGDIPEGYSVSREKKERFSLILESASTNQTSMYLCASSPPLTSGLYNEQFFGPGTRLTVL.

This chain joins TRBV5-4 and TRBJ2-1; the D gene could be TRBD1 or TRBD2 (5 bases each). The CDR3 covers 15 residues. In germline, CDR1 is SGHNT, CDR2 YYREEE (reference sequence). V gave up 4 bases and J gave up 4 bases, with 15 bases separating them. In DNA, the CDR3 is TGTGCCAGCAGCCCTAGGGGCGGGCGATACAATGAGCAGTTCTTC. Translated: CASSPRGGRYNEQFF.

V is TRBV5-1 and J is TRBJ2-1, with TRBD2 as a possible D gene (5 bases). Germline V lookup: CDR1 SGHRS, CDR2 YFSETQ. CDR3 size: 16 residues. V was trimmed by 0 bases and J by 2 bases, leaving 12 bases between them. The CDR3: CASSLGDYGPYNEQFF. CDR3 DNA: TGCGCCAGCAGCTTGGGTGACTACGGGCCCTACAATGAGCAGTTCTTC. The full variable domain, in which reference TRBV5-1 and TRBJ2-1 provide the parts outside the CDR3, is KAGVTQTPRYLIKTRGQQVTLSCSPISGHRSVSWYQQTPGQGLQFLFEYFSETQRNKGNFPGRFSGRQFSNSRSEMNVSTLELGDSALYLCASSLGDYGPYNEQFFGPGTRLTVL.

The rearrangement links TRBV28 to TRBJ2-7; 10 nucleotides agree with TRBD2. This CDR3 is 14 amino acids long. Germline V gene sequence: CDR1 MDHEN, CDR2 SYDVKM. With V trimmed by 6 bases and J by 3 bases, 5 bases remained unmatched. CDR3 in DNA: TGTGCCAGCAGCAGGACTAGCGGATACTACGAGCAGTACTTC. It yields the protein CASSRTSGYYEQYF. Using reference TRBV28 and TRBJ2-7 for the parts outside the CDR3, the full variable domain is DVKVTQSSRYLVKRTGEKVFLECVQDMDHENMFWYRQDPGLGLRLIYFSYDVKMKEKGDIPEGYSVSREKKERFSLILESASTNQTSMYLCASSRTSGYYEQYFGPGTRLTVT.

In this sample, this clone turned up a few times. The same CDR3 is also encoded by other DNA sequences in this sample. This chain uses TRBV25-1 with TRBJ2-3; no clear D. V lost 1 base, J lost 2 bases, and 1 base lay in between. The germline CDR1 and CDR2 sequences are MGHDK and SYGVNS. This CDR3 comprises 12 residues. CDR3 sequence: CASSESTDTQYF. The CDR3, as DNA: TGTGCCAGCAGTGAATCCACAGATACGCAGTATTTT.

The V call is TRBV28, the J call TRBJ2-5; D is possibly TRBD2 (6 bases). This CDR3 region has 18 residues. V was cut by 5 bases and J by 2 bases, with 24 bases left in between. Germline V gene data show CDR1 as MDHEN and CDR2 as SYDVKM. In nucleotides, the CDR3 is TGTGCCAGCAGTCCCCCCGGGGGAGCTCCAGAATTTCAAGAGACCCAGTACTTC. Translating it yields CASSPPGGAPEFQETQYF.

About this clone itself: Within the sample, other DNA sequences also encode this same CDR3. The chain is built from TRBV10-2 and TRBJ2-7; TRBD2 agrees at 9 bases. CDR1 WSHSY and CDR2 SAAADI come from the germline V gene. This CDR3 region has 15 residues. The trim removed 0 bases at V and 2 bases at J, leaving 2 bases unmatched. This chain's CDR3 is CASSESGGRAYEQYF. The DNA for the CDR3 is TGCGCCAGCAGTGAGTCTGGCGGGAGGGCCTACGAGCAGTACTTC.

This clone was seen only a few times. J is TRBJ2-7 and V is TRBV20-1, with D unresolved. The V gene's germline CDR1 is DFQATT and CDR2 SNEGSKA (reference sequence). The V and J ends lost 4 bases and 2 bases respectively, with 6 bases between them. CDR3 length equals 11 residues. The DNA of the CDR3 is TGCAGTGCTACACCAACCTACGAGCAGTACTTC. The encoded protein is CSATPTYEQYF.